This paragraph covers one T cell receptor beta chain sequence. It lacks a known antigen. No base quality values were provided; no much bigger clone lies one nucleotide off. Library prep was done by the immunoSEQ multiplex PCR assay. Per the original workflow: A statistical classification framework was built for diagnosing cytomegalovirus status from the catalog of TCR beta chain sequences. TCRdb carries this immuneACCESS record with in-frame sequences only. Its versions omit some clonotypes, under half of them owing to an unresolved V gene in the studies checked, with the rest unexplained. The V and J calls and clone size are taken from that table; D and trimming were inferred from the DNA. The sample has approximately 260,000 clones on record, just over 85% of them singletons. Roughly 1% of the sample is taken by the ten largest. The donors were included in the validation cohort of some 110 subjects, a group kept apart from the approximately 670-subject first cohort.

V gives up 0 bases and J gives up 4 bases, and the segment between their germline ends measures 12 bases. There are 15 amino acids in the CDR3, from cysteine to phenylalanine inclusive. Kept here is only the CDR3 DNA, which spans 45 bases and is read in frame from base 1. CDR1 and CDR2, looked up from the germline V gene, are SGHVS and FQNEAQ. These data belong to a study of cytomegalovirus exposure and HLA in healthy donors (dated by TCRdb to 2016 to 2017). In terms of the full investigation: The roughly 650 repertoires of the first cohort and the 120 validation repertoires were produced on the same platform, according to a later analysis. The study combined high-throughput TCR immunosequencing, statistical association of individual TCRs with disease status, and machine learning to predict cytomegalovirus infection status. The aim of the study was to test whether cataloging public T cell receptors could identify signatures of past pathogen exposure. A separate validation cohort of about 110 different subjects was used in addition to the 666-subject first cohort.

On the study overall, not on this receptor specifically: While some public TCRs were present in many individuals, most TCR sequences turned up only very rarely across donors. A later analysis found that TCRs clustered in the first cohort also tended to co-occur in the 100 to 150 validation repertoires, with roughly 95% of cluster scores above 0. A few of the identified cytomegalovirus-associated TCR beta chains were confirmed in vitro to be specific for cytomegalovirus antigens. In the study, approximately 160 TCR beta chains were listed as associated with cytomegalovirus. A later analysis lacked HLA typing for the validation cohort, so it scored co-occurrence in that cohort across all 110 or so repertoires. The authors suggested that the approach could potentially be generalized to other disease states and immunological phenotypes. In both the original and validation cohorts, the classifier was reported to diagnose cytomegalovirus status with high specificity and sensitivity.

The rearrangement joined TRBV7-8 to TRBJ1-2, with a tentative D gene TRBD1 over 5 matching bases. The clonotype comes from a woman aged 18-29 years in good health and CMV-seronegative. Sequencing was done on a sample of PBMCs. The nucleotide sequence reads TGTGCCAGCAGCTTAGCAGGGGCCGCCGTCTATGGCTACACCTTC. The resulting protein is CASSLAGAAVYGYTF. Reference TRBV7-8 and TRBJ1-2 proteins supply the regions before and after the CDR3; the full variable domain is: GAGVSQSPRYKVAKRGQDVALRCDPISGHVSLFWYQQALGQGPEFLTYFQNEAQLDKSGLPSDRFFAERPEGSVSTLKIQRTQQEDSAVYLCASSLAGAAVYGYTFGSGTRLTVV.